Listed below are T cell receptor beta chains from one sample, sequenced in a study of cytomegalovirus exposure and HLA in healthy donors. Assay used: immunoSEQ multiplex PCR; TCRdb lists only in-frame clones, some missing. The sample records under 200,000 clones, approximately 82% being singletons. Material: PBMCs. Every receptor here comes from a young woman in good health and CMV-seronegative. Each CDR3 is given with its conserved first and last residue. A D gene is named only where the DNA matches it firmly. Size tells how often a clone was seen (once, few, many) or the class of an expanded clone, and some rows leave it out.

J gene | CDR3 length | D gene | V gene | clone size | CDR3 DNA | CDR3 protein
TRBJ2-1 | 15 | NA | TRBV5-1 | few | TGCGCCAGCAGCTTGGATCAGGGTGCCTACAATGAGCAGTTCTTC | CASSLDQGAYNEQFF
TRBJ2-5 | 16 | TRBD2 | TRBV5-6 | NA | TGTGCCGGCAGCTTGAGGCGGGGGATATTTTGGGAGACCCAGTACTTC | CAGSLRRGIFWETQYF
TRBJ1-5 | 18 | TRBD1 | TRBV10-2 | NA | TGCGCCAGCAGTGACTACAGGGGGCTGGGACGTCGCAATCAGCCCCAGCATTTT | CASSDYRGLGRRNQPQHF
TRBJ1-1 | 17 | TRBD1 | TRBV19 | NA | TGTGCCAGTAGTCCGCTTGACAGGGGGCAAAGAGGCACTGAAGCTTTCTTT | CASSPLDRGQRGTEAFF
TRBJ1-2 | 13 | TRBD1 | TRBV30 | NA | TGTGCCTGGAGTCATTCCCAACAGGGGGGCTACACCTTC | CAWSHSQQGGYTF
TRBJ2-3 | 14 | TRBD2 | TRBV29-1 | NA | TGCAGCGTTGAGGGGGGGAGGGCCGGCAATACGCAGTATTTT | CSVEGGRAGNTQYF
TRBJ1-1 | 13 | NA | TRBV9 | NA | TGTGCCAGCAGCGTAGGGAGGGACACTGAAGCTTTCTTT | CASSVGRDTEAFF
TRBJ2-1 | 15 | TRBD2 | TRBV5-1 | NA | TGCGCCAGCAGCTTGGAACTAGCGGGGCGCAATGAGCAGTTCTTC | CASSLELAGRNEQFF
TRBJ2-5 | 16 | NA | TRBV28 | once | TGTGCCAGCAGCTACAACCGGCGGGTAGCAGAAGAGACCCAGTACTTC | CASSYNRRVAEETQYF
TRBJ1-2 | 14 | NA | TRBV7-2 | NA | TGTGCCAGCAGCTTTCTGGGGGAGGACTATGGCTACACCTTC | CASSFLGEDYGYTF
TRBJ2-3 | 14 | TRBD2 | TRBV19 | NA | TGTGCCAGTAGAGGGGTAGCGGGAGGAGATACGCAGTATTTT | CASRGVAGGDTQYF
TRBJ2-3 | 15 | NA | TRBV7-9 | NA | TGTGCCAGCAGTGCAGGGGGACTCCCCACAGATACGCAGTATTTT | CASSAGGLPTDTQYF
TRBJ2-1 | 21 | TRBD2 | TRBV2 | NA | TGTGCCAGCAGTGAATCTTTATGGGGGCTAGCGGGAGGCCATTCGTACAATGAGCAGTTCTTC | CASSESLWGLAGGHSYNEQFF
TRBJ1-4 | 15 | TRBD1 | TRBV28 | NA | TGTGCCAGCAAGCTGGACAGGGCGGCTAATGAAAAACTGTTTTTT | CASKLDRAANEKLFF
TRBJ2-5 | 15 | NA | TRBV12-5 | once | TGTGCTAGTGCCCCCGGAGAACGGGTCCAAGAGACCCAGTACTTC | CASAPGERVQETQYF
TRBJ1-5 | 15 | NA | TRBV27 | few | TGTGCCAGCAGTTTATCCCCTTTTAGCAATCAGCCCCAGCATTTT | CASSLSPFSNQPQHF
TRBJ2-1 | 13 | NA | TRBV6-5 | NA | TGTGCCAGCACCCCGGACAGTTACAATGAGCAGTTCTTC | CASTPDSYNEQFF
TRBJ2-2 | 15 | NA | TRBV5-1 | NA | TGCGCCAGCTGCCTCCGGAGGGCGGACACCGGGGAGCTGTTTTTT | CASCLRRADTGELFF
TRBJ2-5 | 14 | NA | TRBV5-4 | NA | TGTGCCAGCAGTGGGACACCCTCTGTGGAGACCCAGTACTTC | CASSGTPSVETQYF
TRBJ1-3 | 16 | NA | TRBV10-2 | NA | TGCGCCAGCAGTGAGTTAGGAGGCTACTCTGGAAACACCATATATTTT | CASSELGGYSGNTIYF
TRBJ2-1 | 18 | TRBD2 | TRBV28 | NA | TGTGCCAGCAGGCCCCTAGCGGAGGACCCTAAACTTTACAATGAGCAGTTCTTC | CASRPLAEDPKLYNEQFF
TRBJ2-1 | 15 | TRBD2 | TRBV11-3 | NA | TGTGCCAGCAGCTTAGTTCTTAGCGGGATTAATGAGCAGTTCTTC | CASSLVLSGINEQFF
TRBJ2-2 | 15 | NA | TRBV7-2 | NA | TGTGCCAGCAGCTTAGTCCGAGGGAACACCGGGGAGCTGTTTTTT | CASSLVRGNTGELFF
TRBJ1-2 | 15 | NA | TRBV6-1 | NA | TGTGCCAGCAGTGTCAGGGTTCCCGAGGCTTATGGCTACACCTTC | CASSVRVPEAYGYTF
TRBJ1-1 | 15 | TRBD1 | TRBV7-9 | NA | TGTGCCAGCAGCGGAGGGACAGGGCGGCACACTGAAGCTTTCTTT | CASSGGTGRHTEAFF
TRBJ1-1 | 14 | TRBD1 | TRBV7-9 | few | TGTGCCAGCAGCTCGGGACAGGCCGATCTTGAAGCTTTCTTT | CASSSGQADLEAFF
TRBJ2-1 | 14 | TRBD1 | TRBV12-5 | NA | TGTGCTAGCCTACAGGGGGGATCCTACAATGAGCAGTTCTTC | CASLQGGSYNEQFF
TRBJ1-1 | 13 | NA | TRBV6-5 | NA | TGTGCCAGCAGCACAGGACCCGGGCGTCGAGCTTTCTTT | CASSTGPGRRAFF
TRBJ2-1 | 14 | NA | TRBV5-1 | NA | TGCGCCAGCAGAGAAGCGGGTGGAAGTTGGGAGCAGTTCTTC | CASREAGGSWEQFF
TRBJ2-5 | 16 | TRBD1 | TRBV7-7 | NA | TGTGCTAGCAGCCCTACAGGGGGCGTTAGTCAAGAGACCCAGTACTTC | CASSPTGGVSQETQYF
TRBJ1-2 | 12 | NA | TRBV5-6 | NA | TGTGCCAGCAGCTTGGACGGGGGTGGCTACACCTTC | CASSLDGGGYTF
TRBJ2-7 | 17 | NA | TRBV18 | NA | TGTGCCAGCTCACCACAAATTCAGGGTGCCGCTTCCTACGAGCAGTACTTC | CASSPQIQGAASYEQYF
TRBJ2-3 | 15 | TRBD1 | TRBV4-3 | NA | TGCGCCAGCAGCCAAGGGGGACAGGGCACAGATACGCAGTATTTT | CASSQGGQGTDTQYF
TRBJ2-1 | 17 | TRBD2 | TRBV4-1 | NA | TGCGCCAGCAGCCAAGATCAGGCTAGCGGGGTTTGGGATGAGCAGTTCTTC | CASSQDQASGVWDEQFF
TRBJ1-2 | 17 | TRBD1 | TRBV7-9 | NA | TGTGCCAGCAGCTTAGTAAACAGGGGACGCACCCGGGGAGGCTACACCTTC | CASSLVNRGRTRGGYTF
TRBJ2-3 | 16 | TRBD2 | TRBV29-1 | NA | TGCAGCGTTGAGGATCAGATCGCGGGGGGCACAGATACGCAGTATTTT | CSVEDQIAGGTDTQYF
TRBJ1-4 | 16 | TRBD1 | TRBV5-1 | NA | TGCGCCAGCAGCTTGTATCCAGGGGGCGCAGAGGAAAAACTGTTTTTT | CASSLYPGGAEEKLFF
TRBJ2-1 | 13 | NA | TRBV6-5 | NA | TGTGCCAGCAACGCAGCGGAGGGCAATGAGCAGTTCTTC | CASNAAEGNEQFF
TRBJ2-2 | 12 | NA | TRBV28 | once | TGTGCCAGCAACGGCGGGGACGGGGAGCTGTTTTTT | CASNGGDGELFF
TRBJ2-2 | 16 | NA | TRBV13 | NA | TGTGCCAGCAGCTCTTGGAGGCCGCAGGGGGGCGGGGAGCTGTTTTTT | CASSSWRPQGGGELFF
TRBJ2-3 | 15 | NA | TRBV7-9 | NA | TGTGCCAGCAGCTCCAGAGGCTCCCCGACGGATACGCAGTATTTT | CASSSRGSPTDTQYF
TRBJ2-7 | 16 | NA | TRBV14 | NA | TGTGCCAGCAGCCAAGATTTGTTCCTACCCCCCCCGGAGCAGTACTTC | CASSQDLFLPPPEQYF
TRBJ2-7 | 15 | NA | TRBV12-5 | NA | TGTGCTAGTGGTTTGGCCTTACTAGAGTCTCACGAGCAGTACTTC | CASGLALLESHEQYF
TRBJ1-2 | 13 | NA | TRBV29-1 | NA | TGCAGCGTTGAAAGGGACAATGACTATGGCTACACCTTC | CSVERDNDYGYTF
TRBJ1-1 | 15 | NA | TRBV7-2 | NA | TGTGCCAGCAGCTTAACGTACAGCCTATACACTGAAGCTTTCTTT | CASSLTYSLYTEAFF
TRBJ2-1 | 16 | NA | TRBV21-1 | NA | TGTGCCAGCAGCCTCCCCAGGGCTAGCGGGAGCAATGAGCAGTTCTTC | CASSLPRASGSNEQFF
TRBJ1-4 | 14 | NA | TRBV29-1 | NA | TGCAGCCCTTCGCGGGAGGGGGGAGGTGAAAAACTGTTTTTT | CSPSREGGGEKLFF
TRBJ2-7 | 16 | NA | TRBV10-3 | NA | TGTGCCATCAGTGCTCTGGGGGCCGAGGGCTCCTACGAGCAGTACTTC | CAISALGAEGSYEQYF
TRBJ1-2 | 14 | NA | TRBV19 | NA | TGTGCCAGTAGTATAGGGGGAGAGACCGGAGGCTACACCTTC | CASSIGGETGGYTF
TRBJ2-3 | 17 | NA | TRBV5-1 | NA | TGCGCCAGCAGCTTGTTCGGCGAAAAGACATCCACAGATACGCAGTATTTT | CASSLFGEKTSTDTQYF
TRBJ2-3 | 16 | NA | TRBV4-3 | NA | TGCGCCAGCAGCCAAGATGCGGGCGGTAGCACAGATACGCAGTATTTT | CASSQDAGGSTDTQYF
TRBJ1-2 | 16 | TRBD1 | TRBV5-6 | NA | TGTGCCAGCAGCCTTGGTAGCAGTCAGGGGGCGCGCGGCTACACCTTC | CASSLGSSQGARGYTF
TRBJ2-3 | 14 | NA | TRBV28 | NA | TGTGCCAGCAGTTTAGGAGCTAGCACAGATACGCAGTATTTT | CASSLGASTDTQYF
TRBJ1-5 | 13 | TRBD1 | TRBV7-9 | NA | TGTTCCAGCAGTATCACAGGGGCCCAGCCCCAGCATTTT | CSSSITGAQPQHF
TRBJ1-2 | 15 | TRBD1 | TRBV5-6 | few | TGTGCCAGCAGCTTGGTCGGCAGGGGGGACTATGGCTACACCTTC | CASSLVGRGDYGYTF
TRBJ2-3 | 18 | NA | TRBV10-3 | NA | TGTGCCATCAGTGATCCTCAATCCCATAGGAGTCTCTACGATACGCAGTATTTT | CAISDPQSHRSLYDTQYF
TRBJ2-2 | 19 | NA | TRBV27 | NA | TGTGCCAGCAGTTTATCGCCTTATACTGACAGCTTCTTGAACGGGGAGCTGTTTTTT | CASSLSPYTDSFLNGELFF
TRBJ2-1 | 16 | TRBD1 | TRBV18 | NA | TGTGCCAGCTCACTCCAGGGGACAGGGGGTTACAATGAGCAGTTCTTC | CASSLQGTGGYNEQFF